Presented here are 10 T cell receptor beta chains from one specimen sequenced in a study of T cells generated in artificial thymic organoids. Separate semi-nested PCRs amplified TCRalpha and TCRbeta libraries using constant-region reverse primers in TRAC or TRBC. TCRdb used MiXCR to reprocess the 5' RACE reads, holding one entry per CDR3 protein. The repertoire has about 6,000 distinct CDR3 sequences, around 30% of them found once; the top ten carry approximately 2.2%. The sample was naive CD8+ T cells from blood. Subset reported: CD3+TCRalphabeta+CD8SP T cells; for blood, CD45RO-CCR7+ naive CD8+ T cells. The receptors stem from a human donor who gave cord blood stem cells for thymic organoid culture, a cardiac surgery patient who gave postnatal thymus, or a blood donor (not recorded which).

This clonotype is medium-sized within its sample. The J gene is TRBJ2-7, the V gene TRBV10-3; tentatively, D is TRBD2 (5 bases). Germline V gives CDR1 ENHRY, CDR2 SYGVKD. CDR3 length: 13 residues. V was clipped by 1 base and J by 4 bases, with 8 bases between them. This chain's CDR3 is CAISELLGYEQYF. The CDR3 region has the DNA TGTGCCATCAGTGAGTTACTAGGTTACGAGCAGTACTTC.

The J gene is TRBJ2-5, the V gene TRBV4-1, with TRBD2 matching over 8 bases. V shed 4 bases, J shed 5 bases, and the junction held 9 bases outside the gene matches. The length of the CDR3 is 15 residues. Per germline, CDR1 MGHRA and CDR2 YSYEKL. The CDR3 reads CASSPTPGGGETQYF. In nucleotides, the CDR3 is TGCGCCAGCAGCCCAACCCCCGGGGGGGGTGAGACCCAGTACTTC.

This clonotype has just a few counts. The CDR3 DNA follows: TGTGCCACCCTCCTGGGGAATTCACCCCTCCACTTT. Translation gives CATLLGNSPLHF. The V and J genes are TRBV28 and TRBJ1-6; D remains ambiguous. CDR3 length equals 12 residues. V was trimmed by 10 bases and J by 7 bases, leaving 11 bases between them. CDR1 MDHEN and CDR2 SYDVKM come from the germline V gene.

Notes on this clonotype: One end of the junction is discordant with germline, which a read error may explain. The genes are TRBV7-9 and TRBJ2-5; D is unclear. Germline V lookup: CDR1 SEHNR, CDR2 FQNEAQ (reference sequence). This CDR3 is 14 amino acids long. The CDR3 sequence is CVSSLVAQRETQYF. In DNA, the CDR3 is TGTGTCAGCAGCTTAGTTGCGCAGCGAGAGACCCAGTACTTC.

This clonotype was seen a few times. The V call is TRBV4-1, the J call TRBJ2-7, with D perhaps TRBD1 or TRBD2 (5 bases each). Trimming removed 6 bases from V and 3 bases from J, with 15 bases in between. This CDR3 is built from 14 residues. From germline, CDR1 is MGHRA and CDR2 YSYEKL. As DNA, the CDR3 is TGCGCCAGCAGTCATCTTGGGACGGACTACGAGCAGTACTTC. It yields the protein CASSHLGTDYEQYF.

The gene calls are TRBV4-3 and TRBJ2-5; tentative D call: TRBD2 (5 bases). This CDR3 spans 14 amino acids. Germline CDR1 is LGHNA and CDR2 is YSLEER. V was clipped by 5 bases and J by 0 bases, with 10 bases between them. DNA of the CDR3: TGCGCCAGCAGCTCCTGGGGAGACCAAGAGACCCAGTACTTC. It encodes CASSSWGDQETQYF.

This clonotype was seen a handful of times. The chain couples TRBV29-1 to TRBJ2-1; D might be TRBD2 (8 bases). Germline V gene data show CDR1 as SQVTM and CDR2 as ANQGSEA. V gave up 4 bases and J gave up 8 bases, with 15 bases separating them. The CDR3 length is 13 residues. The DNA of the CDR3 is TGCAGCGTTGGTAAGCGGGGGACAGATGAGCAGTTCTTC. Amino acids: CSVGKRGTDEQFF.

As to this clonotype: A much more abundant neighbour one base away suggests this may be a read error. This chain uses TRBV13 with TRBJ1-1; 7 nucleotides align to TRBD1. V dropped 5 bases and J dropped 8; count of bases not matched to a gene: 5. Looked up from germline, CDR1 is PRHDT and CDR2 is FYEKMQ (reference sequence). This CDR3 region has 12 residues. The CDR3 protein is CASSAGQIEAFF. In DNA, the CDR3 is TGTGCCAGCAGCGCGGGACAGATCGAAGCTTTCTTT.

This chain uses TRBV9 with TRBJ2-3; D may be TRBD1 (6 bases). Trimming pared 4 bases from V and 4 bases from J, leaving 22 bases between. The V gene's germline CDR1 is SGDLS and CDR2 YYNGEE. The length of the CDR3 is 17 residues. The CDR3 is CASSFSRDKYEADTQYF. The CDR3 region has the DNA TGTGCCAGCAGCTTTAGCCGGGACAAATACGAGGCAGATACGCAGTATTTT.

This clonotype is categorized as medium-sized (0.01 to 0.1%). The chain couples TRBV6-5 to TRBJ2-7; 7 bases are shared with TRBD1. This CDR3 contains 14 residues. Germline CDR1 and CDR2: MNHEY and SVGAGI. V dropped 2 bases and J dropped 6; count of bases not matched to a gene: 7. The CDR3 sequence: CASSYALTGFEQYF. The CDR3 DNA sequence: TGTGCCAGCAGTTACGCCTTGACAGGGTTCGAGCAGTACTTC.